A single sample is the source of the 3 T cell receptor beta chains below, sequenced in a study of Ad26.COV2.S vaccination and SARS-CoV-2 variants. Sample treatment: some 19 received Ad26.COV2.S at low or high dose, single or two shots; 5 received placebo; per-sample allocation not given. Samples were taken on day 63 after the first vaccine or placebo injection. TCRdb keeps only in-frame clones here, not all; method: immunoSEQ multiplex PCR. This sample has around 320,000 clones, with roughly 86% found just once. The specimen was peripheral blood, collected in a trial of Ad26.COV2.S vaccine versus placebo. The source of these receptors is a person aged 18-65 years who received the Ad26.COV2.S COVID-19 vaccine or a placebo.

The J gene is TRBJ2-1, the V gene TRBV4-3; 7 bases agree with TRBD2. The J segment lost 0 bases and the V segment lost 4 bases, leaving 3 bases of the junction unmatched. This CDR3 region has 15 residues. From germline, CDR1 is LGHNA and CDR2 YSLEER. CDR3 bases: TGCGCCAGCAGCCCCGGACTAGTCTCCTACAATGAGCAGTTCTTC. It codes for CASSPGLVSYNEQFF.

The V gene is TRBV7-2, the J gene TRBJ2-7; D is ambiguous. V lost 3 bases and J lost 6, with 15 bases in between. This CDR3 has 14 residues. Germline V gene data show CDR1 as SGHTA and CDR2 as FQGNSA. The CDR3 region is CASSFRGSPSEQYF. The CDR3 DNA sequence: TGTGCCAGCAGCTTCCGCGGTTCCCCCTCCGAGCAGTACTTC.

To note about this clone: This sample includes further DNA sequences coding for the same CDR3. The rearrangement uses TRBV3-1 (or the pseudogene TRBV3-2) and TRBJ1-3; D is unclear. The CDR3 is 14 amino acids. V was pared by 1 base and J by 0 bases, with 4 bases between. The germline CDR1 and CDR2 sequences are LGHDT and YNNKEL (reference sequence). In DNA, the CDR3 is TGTGCCAGCAGCCAAGGAGGCTCTGGAAACACCATATATTTT. Residues: CASSQGGSGNTIYF.